A single sample gave rise to the 11 T cell receptor beta chains below, sequenced in a study of early T cells in non-severe SARS-CoV-2 infection. TCRdb fed the 5' RACE reads into MiXCR, producing one record per CDR3 protein. The sample includes tens of thousands of distinct CDR3 sequences, around 6.5% of them seen just once. Sequenced here: whole blood, sampled at baseline. These receptors were collected from an adult who was a healthcare worker with PCR-confirmed SARS-CoV-2 infection or an uninfected control (not recorded which).

Many counts were recorded for this clonotype. The rearrangement links TRBV28 to TRBJ2-5, with D possibly called TRBD1 or TRBD2 (5 bases each). V dropped 6 bases and J dropped 5 bases, with 13 bases sitting between them. This CDR3 spans 13 amino acids. The germline V gene has CDR1 MDHEN and CDR2 SYDVKM. The CDR3 is CASRQAGLETQYF. The CDR3 DNA reads TGTGCCAGCAGACAGGCGGGCTTGGAGACCCAGTACTTC.

This clonotype came up a few times. The rearrangement uses TRBV27 and TRBJ2-7; TRBD2 aligns across 8 bases. From germline, CDR1 is MNHEY and CDR2 SMNVEV (reference sequence). With 3 bases clipped from V and 7 bases from J, the junction kept 14 bases outside the gene matches. CDR3 length equals 16 residues. The CDR3 DNA is TGTGCCAGCAGTTTCTCCCCAGGTAGCGGGGCTGGGGAGCAGTACTTC. This gives the protein CASSFSPGSGAGEQYF.

This rearrangement joins TRBV12-3 or TRBV12-4 to TRBJ2-7; the D gene is possibly TRBD2 (7 bases). This CDR3 spans 16 amino acids. The germline V and J ends were trimmed by 5 bases and 2 bases, with 19 bases remaining between them. The CDR3, as DNA: TGTGCCAGCAGTACCGGCCGCGGCGGGGGCACCTACGAGCAGTACTTC. It codes for CASSTGRGGGTYEQYF.

This clonotype was detected ten times or more. J is TRBJ1-2 and V is TRBV20-1; no clear D. Trimming took off 3 bases at V and 3 bases at J, with 20 bases between the two ends. Germline CDR1 DFQATT, CDR2 SNEGSKA (reference sequence). The CDR3 loop spans 16 amino acids. The CDR3 nucleotides are TGCAGTGCTAGTTTCGCGGGCATACACTTGGACTATGGCTACACCTTC. Protein sequence: CSASFAGIHLDYGYTF.

This clonotype was counted only a few times. The chain carries TRBV19 and TRBJ2-1, with D hard to call. Germline values: CDR1 LNHDA, CDR2 SQIVND (reference sequence). V dropped 4 bases and J dropped 8 bases, with 9 bases sitting between them. The CDR3 has 12 residues. CDR3 sequence (DNA): TGTGCCAGTAGTACTTCCGTTTATGAGCAGTTCTTC. This encodes CASSTSVYEQFF.

This clonotype was found many times. The V call is TRBV20-1, the J call TRBJ2-3, with 7 bases fitting TRBD2. This CDR3 spans 16 amino acids. The J segment lost 0 bases and the V segment lost 6 bases, leaving 12 bases of the junction unmatched. Germline CDR1 is DFQATT and CDR2 is SNEGSKA (reference sequence). The DNA of the CDR3 is TGCAGTGCCTCTTCGCGCCTAGCGGATAGCACAGATACGCAGTATTTT. Its protein product is CSASSRLADSTDTQYF.

The chain couples TRBV18 to TRBJ2-1, with 12 positions matching TRBD2. This CDR3 contains 17 residues. From germline, CDR1 is KGHSH and CDR2 LQKENI. Germline trimming cut 1 base from V and 4 bases from J; bases unmatched to any gene: 5. The CDR3 loop is CASSPLAGTSGYNEQFF. The CDR3 DNA follows: TGTGCCAGCTCACCACTAGCCGGGACTAGCGGGTACAATGAGCAGTTCTTC.

This clonotype was found many times. The rearrangement uses TRBV10-3 and TRBJ2-6; TRBD1 aligns across 7 bases. From germline, CDR1 is ENHRY and CDR2 SYGVKD. CDR3 length equals 17 residues. V lost 10 bases, J lost 1 base, and 13 bases stayed unmatched. The CDR3 here is CATLKRQGASGANVLTF. DNA for the CDR3: TGTGCCACCTTGAAACGACAGGGTGCGTCTGGGGCCAACGTCCTGACTTTC.

In this sample, this clonotype turned up a few times. This chain joins TRBV12-3 or TRBV12-4 and TRBJ1-4; no reliable D call. The CDR3 sequence is 16 residues long. V lost 4 bases and J lost 0, with 12 bases in between. The CDR3 region is CASSSRQSATNEKLFF. CDR3 nucleotide sequence: TGTGCCAGCAGTTCACGGCAGAGTGCAACTAATGAAAAACTGTTTTTT.

The J gene is TRBJ2-7, the V gene TRBV6-1; TRBD1 is a possible D gene (6 bases). CDR3 size: 15 residues. V shed 0 bases and J shed 3 bases, with 12 bases lying between them. Germline CDR1 is MNHNS and CDR2 is SASEGT. The CDR3 region has the DNA TGTGCCAGCAGTGAAGCTGCAGGGGTGAACTACGAGCAGTACTTC. Translation: CASSEAAGVNYEQYF.

The sample holds many counts of this clonotype. This chain links TRBV20-1 with TRBJ2-6, with a possible D match to TRBD1 (5 bases). CDR3 length: 15 amino acids. Germline loops: CDR1 DFQATT, CDR2 SNEGSKA (reference sequence). V was trimmed by 1 base and J by 0 bases, leaving 7 bases between them. The CDR3 here is CSARGQSSGANVLTF. CDR3 DNA: TGCAGTGCTAGAGGACAGAGCTCTGGGGCCAACGTCCTGACTTTC.